The TCR beta chain under discussion was sequenced for a study of human T cells and chemical hapten exposure. Background on the study: The study patch tested 0.01% DPC on the upper back and read results at 6 days. Study results and caveats: In the PT1 data, expanded TCR counts showed a positive correlation with patch test score.

Looked up from germline, CDR1 is SEHNR and CDR2 is FQNEAQ (reference sequence). The CDR3 sequence is 10 residues long. V was pared by 11 bases and J by 6 bases, with 9 bases between. Time point described: patch test 2, 6 weeks after DPC sensitization. Sample treatment: therapeutic diphenylcyclopropenone sensitization with weekly scalp DPC. A word on this clonotype: The antigen remains unidentified.

As handled by the study authors: Samples contained a median of about 96,000 TCRs, with a range of 23,224 to 690,600. TCRdb re-called the RACE reads through MiXCR, storing one row per CDR3 protein. The V and J calls reflect TCRdb's pipeline rather than the authors' work. The table has 100,000 or so distinct CDR3 sequences, approximately 9.9% seen once. Material: whole blood, obtained in connection with sensitization to the hapten diphenylcyclopropenone (DPC). The chain couples TRBV7-9 to TRBJ2-3, with D possibly matching TRBD1 (5 bases). The sequence derives from a man in his forties with alopecia areata. Some clones in this sample may be carry-over from other donors' samples. The CDR3 DNA reads as TGTGCCCTGGGGCCGGATACGCAGTATTTT. Residues: CALGPDTQYF.